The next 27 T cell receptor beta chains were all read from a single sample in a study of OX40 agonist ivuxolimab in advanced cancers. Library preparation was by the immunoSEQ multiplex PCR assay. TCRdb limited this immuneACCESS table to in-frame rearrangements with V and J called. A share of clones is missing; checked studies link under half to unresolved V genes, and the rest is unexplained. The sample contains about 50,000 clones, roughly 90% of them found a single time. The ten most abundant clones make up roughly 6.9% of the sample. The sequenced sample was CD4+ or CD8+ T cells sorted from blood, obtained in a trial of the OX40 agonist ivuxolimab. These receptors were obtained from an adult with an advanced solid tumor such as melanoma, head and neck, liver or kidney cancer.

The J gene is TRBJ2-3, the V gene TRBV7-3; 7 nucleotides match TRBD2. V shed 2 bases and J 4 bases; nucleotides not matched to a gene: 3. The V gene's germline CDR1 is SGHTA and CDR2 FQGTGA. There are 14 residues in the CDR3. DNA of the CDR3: TGTGCCAGCAGCTTAGGCGGGAGCGCAGATACGCAGTATTTT. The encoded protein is CASSLGGSADTQYF.

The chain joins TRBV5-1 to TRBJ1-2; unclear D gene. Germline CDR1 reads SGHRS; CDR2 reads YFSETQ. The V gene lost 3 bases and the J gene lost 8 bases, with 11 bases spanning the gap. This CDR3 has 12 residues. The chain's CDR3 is CASSWSSRGYTF. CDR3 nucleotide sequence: TGCGCCAGCAGCTGGAGTTCCCGCGGCTACACCTTC.

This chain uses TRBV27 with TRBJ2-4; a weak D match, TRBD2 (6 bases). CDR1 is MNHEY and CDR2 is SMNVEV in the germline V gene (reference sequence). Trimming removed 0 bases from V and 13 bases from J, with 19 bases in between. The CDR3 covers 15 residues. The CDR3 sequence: CASSLSSTGGGRQYF. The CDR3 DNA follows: TGTGCCAGCAGTTTATCTTCTACGGGTGGAGGGCGACAGTACTTC.

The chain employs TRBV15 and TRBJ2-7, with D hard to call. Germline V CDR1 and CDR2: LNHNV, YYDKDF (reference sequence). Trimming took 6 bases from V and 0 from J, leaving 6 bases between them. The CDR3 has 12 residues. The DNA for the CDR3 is TGTGCCACCAGAGCGAGCTCCTACGAGCAGTACTTC. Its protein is CATRASSYEQYF.

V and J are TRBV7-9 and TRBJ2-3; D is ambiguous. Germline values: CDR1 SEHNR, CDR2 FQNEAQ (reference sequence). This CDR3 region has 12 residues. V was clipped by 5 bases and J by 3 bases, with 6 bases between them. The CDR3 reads CASSPATDTQYF. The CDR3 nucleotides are TGTGCCAGCAGCCCTGCTACAGATACGCAGTATTTT. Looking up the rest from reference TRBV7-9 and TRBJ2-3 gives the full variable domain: DTGVSQNPRHKITKRGQNVTFRCDPISEHNRLYWYRQTLGQGPEFLTYFQNEAQLEKSRLLSDRFSAERPKGSFSTLEIQRTEQGDSAMYLCASSPATDTQYFGPGTRLTVL.

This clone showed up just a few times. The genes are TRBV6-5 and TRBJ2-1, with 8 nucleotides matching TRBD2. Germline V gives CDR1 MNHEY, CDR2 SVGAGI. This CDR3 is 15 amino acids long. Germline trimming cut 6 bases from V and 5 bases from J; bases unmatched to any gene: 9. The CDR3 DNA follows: TGTGCCAGCAGACCGGGAGGGGTAGCGAACAATGAGCAGTTCTTC. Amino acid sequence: CASRPGGVANNEQFF.

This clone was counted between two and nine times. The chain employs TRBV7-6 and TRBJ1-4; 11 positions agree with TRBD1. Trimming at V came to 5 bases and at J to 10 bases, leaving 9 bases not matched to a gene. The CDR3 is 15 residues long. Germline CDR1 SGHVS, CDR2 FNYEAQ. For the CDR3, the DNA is TGTGCCAGCAGCAGCGGGACAGGGGGACGGGGAAAACTGTTTTTT. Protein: CASSSGTGGRGKLFF.

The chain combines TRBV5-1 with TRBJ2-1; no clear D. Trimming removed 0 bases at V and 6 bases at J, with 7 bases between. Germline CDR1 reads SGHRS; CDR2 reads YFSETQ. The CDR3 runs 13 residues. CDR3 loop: CASSLVWGNEQFF. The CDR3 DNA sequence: TGCGCCAGCAGCTTGGTGTGGGGCAATGAGCAGTTCTTC.

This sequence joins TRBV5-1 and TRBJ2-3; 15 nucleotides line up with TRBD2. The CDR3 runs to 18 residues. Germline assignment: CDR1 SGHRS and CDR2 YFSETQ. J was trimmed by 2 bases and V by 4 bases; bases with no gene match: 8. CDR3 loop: CASSIGTSGRTFTDTQYF. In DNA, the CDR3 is TGCGCCAGCAGCATAGGGACTAGCGGGAGGACCTTCACAGATACGCAGTATTTT.

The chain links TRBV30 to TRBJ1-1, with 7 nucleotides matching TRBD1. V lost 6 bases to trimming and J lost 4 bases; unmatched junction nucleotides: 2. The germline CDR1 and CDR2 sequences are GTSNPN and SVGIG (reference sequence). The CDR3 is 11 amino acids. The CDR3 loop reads CACQGGTEAFF. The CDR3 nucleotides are TGTGCCTGCCAGGGGGGCACTGAAGCTTTCTTT. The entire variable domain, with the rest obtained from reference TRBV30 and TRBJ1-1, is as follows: SQTIHQWPATLVQPVGSPLSLECTVEGTSNPNLYWYRQAAGRGLQLLFYSVGIGQISSEVPQNLSASRPQDRQFILSSKKLLLSDSGFYLCACQGGTEAFFGQGTRLTVV.

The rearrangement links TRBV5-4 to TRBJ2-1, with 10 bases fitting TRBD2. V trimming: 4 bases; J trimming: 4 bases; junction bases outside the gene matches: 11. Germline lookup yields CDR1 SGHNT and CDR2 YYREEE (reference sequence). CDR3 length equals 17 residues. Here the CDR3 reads CASSPGTSATRYNEQFF. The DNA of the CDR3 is TGTGCCAGCAGCCCTGGGACTAGCGCGACGCGGTACAATGAGCAGTTCTTC.

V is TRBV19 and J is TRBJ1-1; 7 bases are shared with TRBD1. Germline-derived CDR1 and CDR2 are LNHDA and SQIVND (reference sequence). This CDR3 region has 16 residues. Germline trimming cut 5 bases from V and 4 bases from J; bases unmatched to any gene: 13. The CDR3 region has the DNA TGTGCCAGTAGTCAATGGGGGCTGGGACAGTCCACTGAAGCTTTCTTT. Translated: CASSQWGLGQSTEAFF.

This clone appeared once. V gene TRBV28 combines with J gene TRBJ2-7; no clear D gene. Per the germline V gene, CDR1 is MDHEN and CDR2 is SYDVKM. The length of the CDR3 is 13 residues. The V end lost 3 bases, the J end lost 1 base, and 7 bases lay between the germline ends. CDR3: CASSFVGSYEQYF. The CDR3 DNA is TGTGCCAGCAGTTTTGTGGGATCCTACGAGCAGTACTTC.

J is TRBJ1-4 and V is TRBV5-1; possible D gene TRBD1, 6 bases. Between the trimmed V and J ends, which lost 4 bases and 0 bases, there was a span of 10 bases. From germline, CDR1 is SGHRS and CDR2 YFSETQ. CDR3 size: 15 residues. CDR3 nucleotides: TGCGCCAGCAGCGCGACAGGTGCAACTAATGAAAAACTGTTTTTT. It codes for CASSATGATNEKLFF.

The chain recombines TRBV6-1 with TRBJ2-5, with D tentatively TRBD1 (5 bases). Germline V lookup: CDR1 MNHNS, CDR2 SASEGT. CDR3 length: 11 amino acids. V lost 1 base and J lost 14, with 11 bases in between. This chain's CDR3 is CASSEGSGKYF. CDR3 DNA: TGTGCCAGCAGTGAAGGTTCAGGGAAATACTTC.

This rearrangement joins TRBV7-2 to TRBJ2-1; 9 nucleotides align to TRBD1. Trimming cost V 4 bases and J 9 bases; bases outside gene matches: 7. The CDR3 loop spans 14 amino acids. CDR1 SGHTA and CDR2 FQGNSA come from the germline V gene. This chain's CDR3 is CASSSLGQGIEQFF. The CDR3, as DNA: TGTGCCAGCAGCTCACTGGGACAGGGAATTGAGCAGTTCTTC.

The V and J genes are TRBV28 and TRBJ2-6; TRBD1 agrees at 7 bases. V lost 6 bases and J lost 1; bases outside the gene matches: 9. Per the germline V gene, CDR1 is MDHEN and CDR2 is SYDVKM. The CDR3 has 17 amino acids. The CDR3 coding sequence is TGTGCCAGCAGGAAACCGGGACAGTTATCTGGGGCCAACGTCCTGACTTTC. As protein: CASRKPGQLSGANVLTF.

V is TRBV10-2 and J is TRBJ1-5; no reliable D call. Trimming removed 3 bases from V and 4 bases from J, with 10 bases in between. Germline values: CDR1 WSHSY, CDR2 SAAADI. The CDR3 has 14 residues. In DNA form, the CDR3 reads TGCGCCAGCAGTGAACAAACCCAAAATCAGCCCCAGCATTTT. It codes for CASSEQTQNQPQHF.

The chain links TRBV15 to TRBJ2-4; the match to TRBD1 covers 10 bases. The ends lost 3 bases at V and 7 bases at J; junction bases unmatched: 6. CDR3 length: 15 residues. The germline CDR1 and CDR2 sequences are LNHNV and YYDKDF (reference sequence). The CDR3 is CATSSSGQGRNIQYF. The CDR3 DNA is TGTGCCACCAGCAGCTCGGGACAGGGGAGGAACATTCAGTACTTC.

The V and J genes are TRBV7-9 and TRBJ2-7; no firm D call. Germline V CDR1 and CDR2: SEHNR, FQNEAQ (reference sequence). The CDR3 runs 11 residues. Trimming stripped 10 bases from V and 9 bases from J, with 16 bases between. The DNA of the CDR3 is TGTGCCACTGAGCTTATCTTGGGGCAGTACTTC. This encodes CATELILGQYF.

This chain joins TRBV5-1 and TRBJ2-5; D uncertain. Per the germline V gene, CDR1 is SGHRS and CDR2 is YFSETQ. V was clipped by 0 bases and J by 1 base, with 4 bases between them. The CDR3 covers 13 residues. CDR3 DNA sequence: TGCGCCAGCAGCTTGGGGATCCAAGAGACCCAGTACTTC. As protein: CASSLGIQETQYF.

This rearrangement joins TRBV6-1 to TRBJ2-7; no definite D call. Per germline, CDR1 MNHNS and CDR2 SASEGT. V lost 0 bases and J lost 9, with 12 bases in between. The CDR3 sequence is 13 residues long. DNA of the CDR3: TGTGCCAGCAGTGAAGCAGGCCTTTCGGGGCAGTACTTC. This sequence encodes CASSEAGLSGQYF.

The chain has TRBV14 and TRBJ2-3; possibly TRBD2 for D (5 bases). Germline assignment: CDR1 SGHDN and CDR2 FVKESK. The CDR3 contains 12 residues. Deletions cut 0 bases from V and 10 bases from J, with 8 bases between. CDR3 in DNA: TGTGCCAGCAGCCAAGACCGGCGGGCGCAGTATTTT. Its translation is CASSQDRRAQYF. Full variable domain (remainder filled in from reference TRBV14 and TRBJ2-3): EAGVTQFPSHSVIEKGQTVTLRCDPISGHDNLYWYRRVMGKEIKFLLHFVKESKQDESGMPNNRFLAERTGGTYSTLKVQPAELEDSGVYFCASSQDRRAQYFGPGTRLTVL.

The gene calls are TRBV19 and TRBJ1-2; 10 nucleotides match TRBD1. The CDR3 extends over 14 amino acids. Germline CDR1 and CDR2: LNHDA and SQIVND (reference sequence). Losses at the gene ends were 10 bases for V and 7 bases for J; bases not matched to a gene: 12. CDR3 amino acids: CATGRTGGSRGYTF. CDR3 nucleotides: TGTGCCACGGGCCGGACAGGGGGGTCGCGTGGCTACACCTTC. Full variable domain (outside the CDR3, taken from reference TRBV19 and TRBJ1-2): DGGITQSPKYLFRKEGQNVTLSCEQNLNHDAMYWYRQDPGQGLRLIYYSQIVNDFQKGDIAEGYSVSREKKESFPLTVTSAQKNPTAFYLCATGRTGGSRGYTFGSGTRLTVV.

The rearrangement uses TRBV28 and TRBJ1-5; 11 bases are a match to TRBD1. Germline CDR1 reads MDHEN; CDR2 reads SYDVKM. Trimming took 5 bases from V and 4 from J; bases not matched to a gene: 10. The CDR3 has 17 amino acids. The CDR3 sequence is CASSHSGTGGSNQPQHF. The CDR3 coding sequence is TGTGCCAGCAGTCACTCCGGGACAGGGGGTTCAAATCAGCCCCAGCATTTT.

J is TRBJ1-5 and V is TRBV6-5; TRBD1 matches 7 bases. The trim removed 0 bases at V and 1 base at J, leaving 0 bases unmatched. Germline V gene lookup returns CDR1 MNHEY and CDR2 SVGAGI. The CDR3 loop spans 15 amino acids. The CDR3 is CASSYSGQSNQPQHF. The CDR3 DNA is TGTGCCAGCAGTTACTCGGGACAGAGCAATCAGCCCCAGCATTTT.

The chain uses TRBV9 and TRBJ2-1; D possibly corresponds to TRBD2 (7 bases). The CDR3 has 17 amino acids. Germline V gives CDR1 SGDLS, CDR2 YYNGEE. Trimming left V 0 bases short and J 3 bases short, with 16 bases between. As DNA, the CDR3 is TGTGCCAGCAGCGTAGAGATCGGGGGCGGGAGCTACAATGAGCAGTTCTTC. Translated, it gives CASSVEIGGGSYNEQFF.